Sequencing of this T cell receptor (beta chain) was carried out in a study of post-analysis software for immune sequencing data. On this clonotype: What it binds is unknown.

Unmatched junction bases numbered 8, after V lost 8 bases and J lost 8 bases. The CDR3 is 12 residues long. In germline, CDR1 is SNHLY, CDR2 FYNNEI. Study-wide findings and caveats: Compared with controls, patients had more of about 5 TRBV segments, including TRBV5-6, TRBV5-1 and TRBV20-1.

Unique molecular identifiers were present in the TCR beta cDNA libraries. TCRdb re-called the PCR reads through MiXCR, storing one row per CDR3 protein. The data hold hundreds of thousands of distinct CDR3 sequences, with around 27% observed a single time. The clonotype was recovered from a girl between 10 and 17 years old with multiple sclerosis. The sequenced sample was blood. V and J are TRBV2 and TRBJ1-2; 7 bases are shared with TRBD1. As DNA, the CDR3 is TGTGCCAGCGTTGACAGGGTAGACGGCTACACCTTC. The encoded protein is CASVDRVDGYTF.